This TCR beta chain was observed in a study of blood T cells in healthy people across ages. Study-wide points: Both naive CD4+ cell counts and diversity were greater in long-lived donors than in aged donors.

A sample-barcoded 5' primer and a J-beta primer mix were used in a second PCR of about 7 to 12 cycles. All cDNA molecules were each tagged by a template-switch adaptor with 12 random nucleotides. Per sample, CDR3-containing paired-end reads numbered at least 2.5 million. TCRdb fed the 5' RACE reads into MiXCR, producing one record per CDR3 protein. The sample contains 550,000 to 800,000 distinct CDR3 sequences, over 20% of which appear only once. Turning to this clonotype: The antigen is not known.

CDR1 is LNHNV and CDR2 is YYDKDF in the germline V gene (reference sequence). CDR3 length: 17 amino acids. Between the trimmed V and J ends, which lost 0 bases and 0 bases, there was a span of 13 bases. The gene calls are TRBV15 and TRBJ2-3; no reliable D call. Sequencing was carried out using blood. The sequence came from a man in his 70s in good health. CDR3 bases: TGTGCCACCAGCAGAGATAGGCAGGTTCCTAGCACAGATACGCAGTATTTT. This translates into CATSRDRQVPSTDTQYF.